This is a list of T cell receptor beta chains from one sample in a study of shared clonotypes between healthy human individuals. The assay was immunoSEQ multiplex PCR, and TCRdb's table has in-frame clones only and misses some. This repertoire shows around 2.1 million clones, approximately 94% found once; its top ten account for more than 1.5%. Sequencing used naive CD8+ T cells from PBMCs. These receptors were collected from a young man in good health. Some clones in this sample may be carry-over from other donors' samples. CDR3s leave out the opening cysteine and the closing phenylalanine or tryptophan. Each record gives: D gene, clone size, J gene, V gene, CDR3 protein. The D gene is left open where the match is weak. Clone size is shown for a subset of rows, as once, few, many or a class of expanded clone.

d_gene: .
abundance: .
j_gene: TRBJ1-3
v_gene: TRBV12-5
CDR3aa: ASGPSGNTIY

d_gene: .
abundance: .
j_gene: TRBJ1-5
v_gene: TRBV10-3
CDR3aa: AISSEGRQPQH

d_gene: TRBD2
abundance: .
j_gene: TRBJ2-1
v_gene: TRBV7-3
CDR3aa: ASSLTGTSGVLMGNEQF

d_gene: .
abundance: few
j_gene: TRBJ1-2
v_gene: TRBV2
CDR3aa: ASSEFAGEGYT

d_gene: TRBD2
abundance: .
j_gene: TRBJ2-3
v_gene: TRBV7-6
CDR3aa: ASRRGGATDTQY

d_gene: TRBD2
abundance: .
j_gene: TRBJ2-1
v_gene: TRBV7-6
CDR3aa: ASSLLASGTRSYNEQF

d_gene: TRBD1
abundance: .
j_gene: TRBJ2-4
v_gene: TRBV6-5
CDR3aa: ASSSRGRDIQY

d_gene: .
abundance: .
j_gene: TRBJ1-1
v_gene: TRBV4-2
CDR3aa: ASSHPGATEAF

d_gene: .
abundance: .
j_gene: TRBJ1-2
v_gene: TRBV25-1
CDR3aa: ASSESDSDYGYT

d_gene: .
abundance: .
j_gene: TRBJ2-3
v_gene: TRBV7-3
CDR3aa: ASSLTTAAWGFTDTQY

d_gene: .
abundance: .
j_gene: TRBJ2-7
v_gene: TRBV6-5
CDR3aa: ASSPSSRSSYEQY

d_gene: .
abundance: .
j_gene: TRBJ2-7
v_gene: TRBV29-1
CDR3aa: SVVGEPGEQY

d_gene: .
abundance: .
j_gene: TRBJ2-7
v_gene: TRBV10-3
CDR3aa: AISDPGTHEQY

d_gene: .
abundance: .
j_gene: TRBJ2-3
v_gene: TRBV27
CDR3aa: ASSPRLADTQY

d_gene: .
abundance: .
j_gene: TRBJ2-3
v_gene: TRBV11-2
CDR3aa: ASSSKGTPYTDTQY

d_gene: TRBD1
abundance: .
j_gene: TRBJ2-7
v_gene: TRBV7-9
CDR3aa: ASSDRGFYYEQY

d_gene: .
abundance: once
j_gene: TRBJ2-1
v_gene: TRBV7-8
CDR3aa: ASSFSIYEQF

d_gene: .
abundance: .
j_gene: TRBJ2-6
v_gene: TRBV7-9
CDR3aa: ASSLEPGAPSSGANVLT

d_gene: .
abundance: .
j_gene: TRBJ1-4
v_gene: TRBV7-9
CDR3aa: ASSSEYNEKLF

d_gene: .
abundance: .
j_gene: TRBJ2-5
v_gene: TRBV5-1
CDR3aa: ASSLGPLAAGKTQY

d_gene: .
abundance: .
j_gene: TRBJ1-4
v_gene: TRBV29-1
CDR3aa: SVVFAGVDEKLF

d_gene: TRBD1
abundance: .
j_gene: TRBJ2-5
v_gene: TRBV7-9
CDR3aa: ASSSTGQGQETQY

d_gene: TRBD1
abundance: .
j_gene: TRBJ2-3
v_gene: TRBV11-2
CDR3aa: ASSFPRTGDTDTQY

d_gene: .
abundance: few
j_gene: TRBJ1-1
v_gene: TRBV7-9
CDR3aa: ASSSGPMNTEAF

d_gene: TRBD1
abundance: .
j_gene: TRBJ2-4
v_gene: TRBV27
CDR3aa: ASSFTGGWNIQY

d_gene: .
abundance: .
j_gene: .
v_gene: TRBV27
CDR3aa: ASSTRTASYYEQY

d_gene: .
abundance: .
j_gene: TRBJ2-1
v_gene: TRBV7-9
CDR3aa: ASSPMDDEQF

d_gene: .
abundance: .
j_gene: TRBJ2-7
v_gene: TRBV5-4
CDR3aa: ASSLDIYYEQY

d_gene: TRBD2
abundance: .
j_gene: TRBJ2-1
v_gene: TRBV7-2
CDR3aa: ASSAGTSGSYNEQF

d_gene: .
abundance: .
j_gene: .
v_gene: TRBV30
CDR3aa: AWRGVYEQY

d_gene: .
abundance: few
j_gene: TRBJ2-2
v_gene: TRBV6-6
CDR3aa: ASTETGELF

d_gene: .
abundance: .
j_gene: TRBJ2-4
v_gene: TRBV6-6
CDR3aa: ASSLYNPAKNIQY

d_gene: .
abundance: .
j_gene: TRBJ2-2
v_gene: TRBV30
CDR3aa: AWRRQNTGELF

d_gene: .
abundance: .
j_gene: TRBJ1-4
v_gene: TRBV4-3
CDR3aa: ASSQVQGVREKLF

d_gene: TRBD1
abundance: .
j_gene: TRBJ2-7
v_gene: TRBV5-4
CDR3aa: ASSPGTGGFEEQY

d_gene: TRBD2
abundance: .
j_gene: TRBJ2-2
v_gene: TRBV11-2
CDR3aa: ASSWAIAGENTGELF

d_gene: .
abundance: .
j_gene: TRBJ1-1
v_gene: TRBV19
CDR3aa: ASSISWNTEAF

d_gene: .
abundance: .
j_gene: TRBJ1-6
v_gene: TRBV2
CDR3aa: ASTYEVAGDSPLH

d_gene: .
abundance: few
j_gene: TRBJ1-1
v_gene: TRBV4-1
CDR3aa: ASSLKWVNTEAF

d_gene: TRBD1
abundance: .
j_gene: TRBJ1-1
v_gene: TRBV9
CDR3aa: ASSVEGATEAF

d_gene: .
abundance: .
j_gene: TRBJ2-3
v_gene: TRBV27
CDR3aa: ASSLAGTHTDTQY

d_gene: .
abundance: .
j_gene: TRBJ2-5
v_gene: TRBV5-6
CDR3aa: ASSLLLAEETQY

d_gene: .
abundance: .
j_gene: TRBJ2-7
v_gene: TRBV7-2
CDR3aa: ASSLRRGLEIYEQY

d_gene: .
abundance: .
j_gene: TRBJ2-1
v_gene: TRBV9
CDR3aa: ASSPIPQDEQF

d_gene: .
abundance: .
j_gene: TRBJ1-1
v_gene: TRBV7-9
CDR3aa: ASSFDNPMNTEAF

d_gene: .
abundance: .
j_gene: TRBJ2-1
v_gene: TRBV11-2
CDR3aa: ASSLDNEQF

d_gene: .
abundance: .
j_gene: TRBJ2-7
v_gene: TRBV15
CDR3aa: ATSREPAYEQY

d_gene: .
abundance: .
j_gene: TRBJ1-1
v_gene: TRBV19
CDR3aa: ASSIPVRGPNTEAF

d_gene: .
abundance: .
j_gene: TRBJ1-4
v_gene: TRBV7-3
CDR3aa: ASSLTGSANEKLF

d_gene: .
abundance: .
j_gene: TRBJ1-1
v_gene: TRBV4-2
CDR3aa: ASTSLMDTEAF

d_gene: .
abundance: .
j_gene: TRBJ1-5
v_gene: TRBV19
CDR3aa: ASLPWGSPGGNQPQH

d_gene: .
abundance: .
j_gene: TRBJ1-2
v_gene: TRBV9
CDR3aa: ASSAGYGYT